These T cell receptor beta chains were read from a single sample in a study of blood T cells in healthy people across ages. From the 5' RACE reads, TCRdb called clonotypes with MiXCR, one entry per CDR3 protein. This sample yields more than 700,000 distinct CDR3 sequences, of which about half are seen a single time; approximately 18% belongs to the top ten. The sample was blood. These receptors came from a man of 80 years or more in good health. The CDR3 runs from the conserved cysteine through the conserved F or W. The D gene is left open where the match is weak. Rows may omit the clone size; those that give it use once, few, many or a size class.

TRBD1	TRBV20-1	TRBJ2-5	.	TGCAGTGCGGTCCACACAGGGGGCAGGGAGACCCAGTACTTC	CSAVHTGGRETQYF
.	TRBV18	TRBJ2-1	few	TGTGCCAGCTCACCACAAGCTACAGGGATTTACAATGAGCAGTTCTTC	CASSPQATGIYNEQFF
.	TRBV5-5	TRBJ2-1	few	TGTGCCAGCAGCTTGAACTCTATCAATGAGCAGTTCTTC	CASSLNSINEQFF
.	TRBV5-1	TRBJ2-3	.	TGCGCCAGCAGCTTGGATGGGAGAGGCGCAGATACGCAGTATTTT	CASSLDGRGADTQYF
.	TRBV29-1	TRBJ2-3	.	TGCAGCGTACAGGGACCTCTCTCCACAGATACGCAGTATTTT	CSVQGPLSTDTQYF
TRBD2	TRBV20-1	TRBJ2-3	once	TGCAGTGCTAGTCAGGCGGGAGAGGCAGCAGATACGCAGTATTTT	CSASQAGEAADTQYF
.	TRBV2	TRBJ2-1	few	TGTGCCAGCAAGACAACAGTCGACGAGCAGTTCTTC	CASKTTVDEQFF
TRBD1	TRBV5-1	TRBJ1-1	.	TGCGCCAGCAGCTTGGCAGGGGGGTGGACTGAAGCTTTCTTT	CASSLAGGWTEAFF
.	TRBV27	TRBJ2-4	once	TGTGCCAGCAGTTTGGGTGGCACTCGTGAGCAGTACTTC	CASSLGGTREQYF
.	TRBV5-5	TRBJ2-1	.	TGTGCCAGCAGCCGCTTAGGGGGGACTGGGAATGAGCAGTTCTTC	CASSRLGGTGNEQFF
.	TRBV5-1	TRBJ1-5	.	TGCGCCAGCAGCTGGGAGGGAGGAGTAGGACAGCCCCAGCATTTT	CASSWEGGVGQPQHF
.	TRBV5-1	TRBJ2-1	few	TGCGCCAGCAGCTTGGGTGGGGTTGGAGATGAGCAGTTCTTC	CASSLGGVGDEQFF
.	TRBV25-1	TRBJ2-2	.	TGTGCCAGCAGTGAATATGTGGGGGGTTTTGCCGGGGAGCTGTTTTTT	CASSEYVGGFAGELFF
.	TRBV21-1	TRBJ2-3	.	TGTGCCAGCAGCCCCCGGGACAGGGAAAAGTCAGCTACGCAGTATTTT	CASSPRDREKSATQYF
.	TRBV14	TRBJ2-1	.	TGTGCCGGCAGCCAATTCGGTAGCAAGAATGAGCAGTTCTTC	CAGSQFGSKNEQFF
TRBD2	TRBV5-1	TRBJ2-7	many	TGCGCCAGCAGCTGGGGGACTATCTACGAGCAGTACTTC	CASSWGTIYEQYF
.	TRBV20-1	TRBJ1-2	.	TGCAGTGCTAGAGACTCGAAAGGACAGATCTATGGCTACACCTTC	CSARDSKGQIYGYTF
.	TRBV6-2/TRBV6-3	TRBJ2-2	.	TGTGCCATGAGACAGCTGAACACCGGGGAGCTGTTTTTT	CAMRQLNTGELFF
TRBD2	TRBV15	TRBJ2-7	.	TGTGCCACCAGCAGATGGGGGACTAGCGGGAAGAGCTCCTACGAGCAGTACTTC	CATSRWGTSGKSSYEQYF
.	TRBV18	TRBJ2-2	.	TGTGCCAGCTCACCAGGAAAAGGGAACACCGGGGAGCTGTTTTTT	CASSPGKGNTGELFF
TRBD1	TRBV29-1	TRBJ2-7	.	TGCAACGCCCGGACAGGGTACTACGAGCAGTACTTC	CNARTGYYEQYF
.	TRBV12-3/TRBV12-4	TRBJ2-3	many	TGTGCCAGCAGCGTCACAGATACGCAGTATTTT	CASSVTDTQYF
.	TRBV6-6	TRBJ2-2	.	TGTGCCAGCAGTTATCTGTACACCGGGGAGCTGTTTTTT	CASSYLYTGELFF
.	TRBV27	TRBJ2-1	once	TGTGCCAGCAGGCGGGCGGGAACGCTCGGCGAGCAGTTCTTC	CASRRAGTLGEQFF
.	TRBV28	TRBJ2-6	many	TGTGCCAGCAGGGGACATCGCTACGGGGCCAACGTCCTGACTTTC	CASRGHRYGANVLTF
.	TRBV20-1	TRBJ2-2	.	TGCAGGGCTCGTGGGGGTCCCGGGGAGCTGTTTTTT	CRARGGPGELFF
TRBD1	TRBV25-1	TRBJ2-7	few	TGTGCCAGCAGTCCCCCACAGGGGGCGGGAGATCCCTACGAGCAGTACTTC	CASSPPQGAGDPYEQYF
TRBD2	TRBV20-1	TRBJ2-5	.	TGCAGTGTTCGGGGGGACGAGACCCAGTACTTC	CSVRGDETQYF
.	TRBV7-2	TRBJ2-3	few	TGTGCCAGCAGCTTAGGTATAGGGAGCGATACGCAGTATTTT	CASSLGIGSDTQYF
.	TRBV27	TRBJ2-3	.	TGTGCCAGCAGTCCCCTCGGGGCCCAACCCACAGATACGCAGTATTTT	CASSPLGAQPTDTQYF
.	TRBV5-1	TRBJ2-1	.	TGCGCCAGCATTCAGGACTCTACCTACGATGAGCAGTTCTTC	CASIQDSTYDEQFF
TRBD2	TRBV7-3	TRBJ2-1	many	TGTGCCAGCAGCTCAAAAAACGGGAGGAGCTCCTACAATGAGCAGTTCTTC	CASSSKNGRSSYNEQFF
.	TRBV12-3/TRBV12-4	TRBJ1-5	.	TGTGCCAGCAGTCGTGCAAATCAGCCCCAGCATTTT	CASSRANQPQHF
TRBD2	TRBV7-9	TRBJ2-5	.	TGTGCCAGCAGCTTACCATTGCTAGCGGCGGGGACCCAGTACTTC	CASSLPLLAAGTQYF
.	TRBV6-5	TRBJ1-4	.	TGTGCCAGCGGCCAGGGGCTGGCTAATGAAAAACTGTTTTTT	CASGQGLANEKLFF
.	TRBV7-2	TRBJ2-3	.	TGTGTCAGCAGAGGGACCAACACAGATACGCAGTATTTT	CVSRGTNTDTQYF
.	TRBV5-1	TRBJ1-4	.	TGCGCCAGCAGCTTGGCCGGGGCGCCAAATGAAAAACTGTTTTTT	CASSLAGAPNEKLFF
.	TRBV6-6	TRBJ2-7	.	TGTGCCAGCAGTTACTCGAGCCCGGTCGGCTACGAGCAGTACTTC	CASSYSSPVGYEQYF
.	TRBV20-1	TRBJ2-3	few	TGCAGTGCTAGAGTGGGAAGGGTCGATACGCAGTATTTT	CSARVGRVDTQYF
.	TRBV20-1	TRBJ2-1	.	TGCAGTGCTAGAGAGGCTAGCGCCGCTCGAAATGAGCAGTTCTTC	CSAREASAARNEQFF
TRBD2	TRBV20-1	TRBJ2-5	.	TGCAGTGCTGTCCGACTAGCCGCGGGCGTTAGGAACAATGAGCAGTACTTC	CSAVRLAAGVRNNEQYF
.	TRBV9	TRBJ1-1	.	TGTGCCAGCAGGGACACGGACACTGAAGCTTTCTTT	CASRDTDTEAFF
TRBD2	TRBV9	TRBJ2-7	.	TGTGCCAGCAGCGTGGACACTAGCGGGTACGAGCAGTACTTC	CASSVDTSGYEQYF